The rows below give T cell receptor beta chains drawn from one sample of a study of blood T cell repertoires in COVID-19. The repertoire was sequenced with immunoSEQ multiplex PCR; TCRdb's copy has only in-frame clones and lacks some. The sample carries approximately 200,000 clones, 70% to 90% recorded once. The sequencing input was peripheral blood. These receptors originate from a man aged 55 to 70 with acute or convalescent COVID-19. CDR3s include the opening cysteine and the closing phenylalanine or tryptophan. D genes are given only for firm matches. Rows may omit the clone size; those that give it use once, few, many or a size class.

j_gene | abundance | d_gene | v_gene | CDR3aa | CDR3nt
TRBJ2-1 | . | . | TRBV27 | CASSWRQPSYNEQFF | TGTGCCAGCAGTTGGAGACAGCCCTCCTACAATGAGCAGTTCTTC
TRBJ2-5 | . | . | TRBV6-5 | CASSYANAGFQETQYF | TGTGCCAGCAGTTACGCGAACGCGGGATTCCAAGAGACCCAGTACTTC
TRBJ1-5 | . | TRBD1 | TRBV11-2 | CASSSTGGDQPQHF | TGTGCCAGCAGCTCAACAGGGGGCGATCAGCCCCAGCATTTT
TRBJ2-3 | . | TRBD2 | TRBV30 | CAWRRTSSDTQYF | TGTGCCTGGAGGAGGACTAGCTCAGATACGCAGTATTTT
TRBJ1-2 | few | TRBD1 | TRBV6-5 | CASRMGQGANYGYTF | TGTGCCAGCAGGATGGGACAGGGGGCTAACTATGGCTACACCTTC
TRBJ2-2 | . | . | TRBV24-1 | CATSDLQYDTGELFF | TGTGCCACCAGTGATTTGCAGTACGACACCGGGGAGCTGTTTTTT
TRBJ1-2 | . | . | TRBV6-5 | CASTGLGRGDGYTF | TGTGCCAGCACCGGACTAGGCAGGGGCGATGGCTACACCTTC
TRBJ1-2 | . | TRBD1 | TRBV5-1 | CASSLTGESGYTF | TGCGCCAGCAGCTTAACAGGGGAGAGTGGCTACACCTTC
TRBJ2-3 | . | . | TRBV7-9 | CASGDFGTDTQYF | TGTGCCAGCGGGGACTTTGGCACAGATACGCAGTATTTT
TRBJ2-7 | . | . | TRBV11-1 | CASSLGGVHEQYF | TGTGCCAGCAGCTTAGGCGGGGTCCACGAGCAGTACTTC
TRBJ2-7 | . | . | TRBV28 | CASSLWAGISLNEQYF | TGTGCCAGCAGTTTATGGGCCGGGATCTCCTTAAACGAGCAGTACTTC
TRBJ2-7 | . | TRBD2 | TRBV18 | CASSLIAGPDEQYF | TGTGCCAGCTCGCTGATAGCGGGACCCGACGAGCAGTACTTC
TRBJ2-1 | . | TRBD2 | TRBV9 | CASSVSGLALNEQFF | TGTGCCAGCAGCGTCTCGGGACTAGCCCTCAATGAGCAGTTCTTC
TRBJ2-2 | . | TRBD2 | TRBV6-1 | CASSEATSGTGELFF | TGTGCCAGCAGTGAAGCAACTAGCGGCACCGGGGAGCTGTTTTTT
TRBJ1-2 | . | . | TRBV28 | CASIMGGKLDGYTF | TGTGCCAGCATCATGGGGGGGAAACTTGATGGCTACACCTTC
TRBJ2-7 | . | TRBD1 | TRBV4-1 | CASSRIMTGFGQYF | TGCGCCAGCAGCCGCATCATGACAGGGTTCGGGCAGTACTTC
TRBJ1-1 | . | . | TRBV19 | CASSRQQRNTEAFF | TGTGCCAGTAGTAGGCAACAGAGGAACACTGAAGCTTTCTTT
TRBJ1-2 | . | TRBD1 | TRBV10-3 | CAITGGVSYGYTF | TGTGCCATCACAGGGGGCGTAAGCTATGGCTACACCTTC
TRBJ2-7 | once | TRBD2 | TRBV10-3 | CAISGGGVSYEQYF | TGTGCCATCAGTGGCGGGGGAGTCTCCTACGAGCAGTACTTC
TRBJ1-2 | . | . | TRBV19 | CASSEGYGYTF | TGTGCCAGTAGCGAGGGCTATGGCTACACCTTC
TRBJ2-5 | . | TRBD2 | TRBV3-1/TRBV3-2 | CASSQDRASGDRPLTQYF | TGTGCCAGCAGCCAAGATCGGGCTAGCGGGGATCGCCCCCTTACCCAGTACTTC
TRBJ2-7 | . | . | TRBV19 | CATRGAPGRTYEQYF | TGTGCCACTAGAGGGGCCCCAGGTCGGACCTACGAGCAGTACTTC
TRBJ1-2 | . | . | TRBV28 | CASSSSGRVDRGYTF | TGTGCCAGCAGTTCTAGCGGCAGGGTTGATCGGGGCTACACCTTC
TRBJ2-1 | . | TRBD2 | TRBV6-2/TRBV6-3 | CASSSSGSSYNEQFF | TGTGCCAGCAGTTCGAGCGGGAGCTCCTACAATGAGCAGTTCTTC